This TCR beta chain was captured in a study of blood T cell repertoires in COVID-19. The participants were between roughly 18 and 89 years old and came from 24 US areas. Original processing methods: Amplification of reference gene primers was used by the study to estimate nucleated cell counts. Libraries were prepared by immunoSEQ multiplex PCR; TCRdb keeps only in-frame clonotypes and omits some of them. V and J calls and clone size are those listed in that table; D and trimming were worked out from the DNA. The data contain about 280,000 clones, roughly 85% of them seen just once; the ten biggest clones take up about 2.7%. In germline, CDR1 is SGHTA, CDR2 FQGTGA. There are 13 residues in the CDR3. Trimming stripped 5 bases from V and 5 bases from J, with 12 bases between.

Sequenced material: PBMCs or T cells enriched from blood (not recorded which). This TCR was sampled from a woman in her forties or fifties who had recovered from COVID-19. The chain is built from TRBV7-3 and TRBJ2-5; TRBD2 might be the D (5 bases). The CDR3 bases are TGTGCCAGCAGCATGAGGGCAAGGGAGACCCAGTACTTC. This translates into CASSMRARETQYF.